The entry that follows covers one T cell receptor (beta chain) sequence. Antigen: not known. The V and J ends lost 6 bases and 8 bases, in that order; junction bases with no gene match: 9. CDR3 length: 15 residues. The V gene's germline CDR1 is MNHEY and CDR2 SMNVEV (reference sequence). The sample originates from a study of T cells in Graves' hyperthyroidism and ophthalmopathy. Across the whole study: Initial diagnosis, before any treatment, was when peripheral blood was collected. Study-level points and caveats: Blood shared most expanded thyroid clonotypes above 0.001.

Amplified TCR beta CDR3 regions derived from RNA transcripts. The study used the HTBI primer set for a first-round RT-PCR of the TCR CDR3. TCRdb recomputed calls from the multiplex PCR reads with MiXCR, one row per CDR3 protein. Of approximately 710,000 distinct CDR3 sequences in the sample, roughly 17% were seen once. The clonotype originates from a man aged 45-60 years with Graves' hyperthyroidism. Sequencing input: blood. The chain recombines TRBV27 with TRBJ2-1, with TRBD2 identical over 11 bases. CDR3 sequence: CASRTELAGAYEQFF. CDR3 DNA sequence: TGTGCCAGCAGAACGGAACTAGCGGGAGCCTATGAGCAGTTCTTC.